This record covers a single T cell receptor beta chain. The V gene's germline CDR1 is SQVTM and CDR2 ANQGSEA. The J segment lost 3 bases and the V segment lost 6 bases, leaving 8 bases of the junction unmatched. The CDR3 totals 14 residues. The time point is: newly diagnosed GD, antithyroid drugs for less than 3 months. Researchers made the TCR library from RNA that was extracted from PBMCs. The authors built TCR beta libraries using iRepertoire HTBI primers and Arm-PCR of CDR3 regions. Original methodology: The samples included around 64 TRBV and 15 or so TRBJ segments. From the multiplex PCR reads, TCRdb called clonotypes with MiXCR, one entry per CDR3 protein. The V and J calls, along with clone size, are taken from TCRdb and not from the paper's own processing. The data contain about 610,000 distinct CDR3 sequences, about 16% of them seen just once; the ten biggest clones take up about 11%. This record belongs to a study of regulatory T cells in long-lasting Graves disease. About the study: Newly diagnosed Graves' patients had taken antithyroid drugs under 3 months.

The same data also went into a second study, on T cells in Graves' hyperthyroidism and ophthalmopathy. That work adds: Uncontrolled infection, other autoimmune disease, pregnancy or lactation barred patients from enrollment. Before onset, by a median of approximately 6.8 months, the model predicted ophthalmopathy.

This receptor was identified in a man between 18 and 35 years old with Graves disease. Sequencing used peripheral blood mononuclear cells (PBMCs), obtained at new diagnosis, from a patient treated with antithyroid drugs. This sequence joins TRBV29-1 and TRBJ2-7; 10 bases fit TRBD1. The CDR3 DNA is TGCAGCGTGGCAGGACAGGGGGAGAGCTACGAGCAGTACTTC. Protein sequence: CSVAGQGESYEQYF.